This T cell receptor (beta chain) was identified during a study of cytomegalovirus exposure and HLA in healthy donors. Notes on the study in general: Beyond CMV serostatus, there was no information to go on about immune exposure. A highly shared variant cluster was judged a likely technical artifact.

With regard to this clone: Antigen unknown.

Primers included in the PCR were 60 Vbeta and 13 Jbeta primers. TCRdb keeps only in-frame clones here, not all; method: immunoSEQ multiplex PCR. The sample contains 110,000 to 150,000 clones, around three quarters of which appear only once. This CDR3 has 18 amino acids. Germline V CDR1 and CDR2: MGHRA, YSYEKL. The V end was cut by 0 bases, the J end by 6 bases, with 23 bases between. Likely unrecorded immune exposures existed in these nominally healthy donors. This chain links TRBV4-1 with TRBJ1-2; TRBD1 might be the D (6 bases). This clonotype originated in a woman aged 35 to 49 in good health and CMV-seronegative. Specimen: PBMCs. CDR3 sequence: CASSQERVVQGGVHGYTF. The CDR3 nucleotides read TGCGCCAGCAGCCAAGAACGAGTAGTACAAGGGGGTGTTCATGGCTACACCTTC.